This T cell receptor beta chain was sequenced for a study of T cell responses to AZD1222 COVID-19 vaccine. Study overall: Second-dose timings of about 4 or about 12 weeks were pooled.

Broader study findings: Repertoires in all cases were sampled only once the peak T cell response had passed. Spike-specific TCR breadth and depth both grew after two AZD1222 doses. Donors were mostly white British, more females; clonal diversity possibly underestimated.

With 5 bases removed from V and 10 bases from J, the gap between germline ends came to 14 bases. The CDR3 loop spans 12 amino acids. Germline loops: CDR1 MDHEN, CDR2 SYDVKM. The assay was immunoSEQ multiplex PCR, and TCRdb's table has in-frame clones only and misses some. Of under 110,000 clones listed, 87% are singletons. About this clone itself: What it binds is unknown.

The sample was peripheral blood, taken on day 0 of AZD1222 vaccination. The receptor was isolated from an adult in good health. The chain links TRBV28 to TRBJ1-1, with TRBD1 as a possible D gene (6 bases). The CDR3 nucleotides read TGTGCCAGCAGTCGAAGCGGACAGCGAGCTTTCTTT. It specifies CASSRSGQRAFF.